The 27 T cell receptor beta chains below were found in one sample sequenced in a study of shared clonotypes between healthy human individuals. Method: immunoSEQ multiplex PCR; TCRdb's copy keeps in-frame clones and lacks some. In the table there are approximately 2.5 million clones, more than 90% of which are singletons. What was sequenced was naive CD4+ T cells sorted from blood. The subset denotes: CD45RA+ positively selected. Receptors were obtained from a man aged 18 to 30 in good health.

About this clone itself: The same CDR3 also results from other DNA sequences found in this sample. The J gene is TRBJ1-3, the V gene TRBV5-4, with a tentative D call TRBD1 (6 bases). The CDR3 totals 14 residues. Germline V lookup: CDR1 SGHNT, CDR2 YYREEE (reference sequence). Trimming took 3 bases from V and 2 from J, leaving 9 bases between them. CDR3 amino acids: CASSSAGAGNTIYF. The CDR3 coding sequence is TGTGCCAGCAGCTCTGCAGGGGCTGGAAACACCATATATTTT.

Points on this clone: Other DNA variants within this sample encode the same CDR3. The genes are TRBV6-5 and TRBJ1-1, with TRBD1 identical over 7 bases. The ends lost 4 bases at V and 2 bases at J; junction bases unmatched: 4. Germline V gives CDR1 MNHEY, CDR2 SVGAGI. This CDR3 contains 14 residues. CDR3 sequence: CASSSRQGNTEAFF. CDR3 DNA: TGTGCCAGCAGTTCACGACAGGGAAACACTGAAGCTTTCTTT.

The chain uses TRBV11-2 and TRBJ1-4, with 9 nucleotides matching TRBD1. With V trimmed by 5 bases and J by 7 bases, 5 bases remained unmatched. This CDR3 has 14 amino acids. CDR1 and CDR2 from the germline V gene are SGHAT and FQNNGV. In nucleotides, the CDR3 is TGTGCCAGCAGCCCAGACAGGGGGGGTGAAAAACTGTTTTTT. It specifies CASSPDRGGEKLFF.

This chain connects TRBV2 to TRBJ2-3; D perhaps matches TRBD1 (6 bases). CDR1 SNHLY and CDR2 FYNNEI come from the germline V gene. Trimming left V 11 bases short and J 6 bases short, with 12 bases between. This CDR3 has 11 amino acids. The CDR3, as DNA: TGTGCCGGCTACAGGGAGGATACGCAGTATTTT. It is translated as CAGYREDTQYF.

The CDR3, as DNA: TGTGCCAGCAGTCTGGAGGGGGGCGTCTCCTACGAGCAGTACTTC. Translation gives CASSLEGGVSYEQYF. The chain has TRBV6-1 and TRBJ2-7, with D possibly called TRBD1 or TRBD2 (6 bases each). The CDR3 has 15 amino acids. V was pared by 5 bases and J by 0 bases, with 14 bases between. Germline lookup yields CDR1 MNHNS and CDR2 SASEGT.

The V and J genes are TRBV25-1 and TRBJ2-3; tentative D call: TRBD2 (6 bases). Trimming left V 4 bases short and J 3 bases short, with 17 bases between. CDR3 length: 16 residues. Looked up from germline, CDR1 is MGHDK and CDR2 is SYGVNS. The CDR3 is CASSARHGGATDTQYF. The CDR3 nucleotides read TGTGCCAGCAGTGCACGACACGGAGGGGCGACAGATACGCAGTATTTT.

This clone was picked up one time. The V gene is TRBV18, the J gene TRBJ1-6; D remains ambiguous. CDR3 size: 17 residues. V lost 3 bases, J lost 7 bases, and 19 bases lay in between. Germline V CDR1 and CDR2: KGHSH, LQKENI. The CDR3 sequence: CASSPEASTVGNSPLHF. The CDR3 DNA reads TGTGCCAGCTCACCTGAAGCCTCGACGGTAGGGAATTCACCCCTCCACTTT.

This clone was seen more than once but under ten times. V usage is TRBV27 and J usage is TRBJ1-6; TRBD1 agrees at 9 bases. Trimming cost V 6 bases and J 9 bases; bases outside gene matches: 9. CDR3 size: 15 residues. CDR1 and CDR2 (germline): MNHEY, SMNVEV (reference sequence). CDR3 amino acids: CASRPLRDRASPLHF. The CDR3 nucleotides read TGTGCCAGCAGACCCCTCCGGGACAGGGCTTCACCCCTCCACTTT.

J is TRBJ2-2 and V is TRBV10-3; 9 bases agree with TRBD2. The junction had 6 bases not matched to a gene; V was cut back by 3 bases and J by 4 bases. The CDR3 loop spans 16 amino acids. The germline V gene encodes CDR1 ENHRY and CDR2 SYGVKD. The CDR3 sequence is CAISDSAGGGTGELFF. For the CDR3, the DNA is TGTGCCATCAGTGATTCGGCGGGAGGGGGCACCGGGGAGCTGTTTTTT.

Only one count was recorded for this clone. CDR3 DNA sequence: TGTGCCAGCAGTCCAGGGACCTCGGGCAATCAGCCCCAGCATTTT. Protein sequence: CASSPGTSGNQPQHF. This rearrangement joins TRBV28 to TRBJ1-5; maybe TRBD1 (5 bases). The CDR3 is 15 residues long. Germline CDR1 and CDR2: MDHEN and SYDVKM. V was shortened by 5 bases and J by 2 bases, with 13 bases between the two germline ends. Together with reference TRBV28 and TRBJ1-5, the CDR3 gives the full variable domain: DVKVTQSSRYLVKRTGEKVFLECVQDMDHENMFWYRQDPGLGLRLIYFSYDVKMKEKGDIPEGYSVSREKKERFSLILESASTNQTSMYLCASSPGTSGNQPQHFGDGTRLSIL.

This sequence joins TRBV6-1 and TRBJ1-1; D gene uncertain. Germline V lookup: CDR1 MNHNS, CDR2 SASEGT. The CDR3 consists of 12 residues. Trimming removed 4 bases from V and 5 bases from J, with 8 bases in between. The CDR3 DNA is TGTGCCAGCAGTGTTTTCGGTACTGAAGCTTTCTTT. It yields the protein CASSVFGTEAFF.

Comment on this clone: Other DNA sequences from this sample encode an identical CDR3 as well. The chain joins TRBV30 to TRBJ1-4; D is ambiguous. With 0 bases removed from V and 5 bases from J, the gap between germline ends came to 7 bases. The CDR3 has 13 residues. Germline CDR1 reads GTSNPN; CDR2 reads SVGIG (reference sequence). The CDR3 here is CAWSVRINEKLFF. The CDR3 nucleotides are TGTGCCTGGAGTGTACGGATAAATGAAAAACTGTTTTTT. Full variable domain (outside the CDR3, taken from reference TRBV30 and TRBJ1-4): SQTIHQWPATLVQPVGSPLSLECTVEGTSNPNLYWYRQAAGRGLQLLFYSVGIGQISSEVPQNLSASRPQDRQFILSSKKLLLSDSGFYLCAWSVRINEKLFFGSGTQLSVL.

This chain links TRBV2 with TRBJ2-5; TRBD1 is a possible D gene (5 bases). The germline gives CDR1 SNHLY, CDR2 FYNNEI. V lost 7 bases, J lost 2 bases, and 14 bases lay in between. The CDR3 consists of 14 residues. The CDR3 loop is CASTSQGLQETQYF. The CDR3 bases are TGTGCCAGCACCTCCCAGGGCCTTCAAGAGACCCAGTACTTC.

This chain connects TRBV19 to TRBJ2-3; D is undetermined. V gave up 4 bases and J gave up 6 bases, with 8 bases separating them. The germline V gene encodes CDR1 LNHDA and CDR2 SQIVND (reference sequence). The CDR3 is 12 residues long. The CDR3 sequence: CASSNHPDTQYF. The CDR3 DNA sequence: TGTGCCAGTAGTAATCACCCGGATACGCAGTATTTT.

The chain combines TRBV28 with TRBJ2-5; D not certain. There are 12 residues in the CDR3. Germline CDR1 reads MDHEN; CDR2 reads SYDVKM. The ends were cut back, 3 bases at V and 9 bases at J, with 11 bases in the middle. The CDR3 region has the DNA TGTGCCAGCAGTTTCCAAATGCTGGCCCAGTACTTC. Residues: CASSFQMLAQYF.

The V gene is TRBV30, the J gene TRBJ2-1; 7 positions match TRBD2. Losses at the gene ends were 8 bases for V and 0 bases for J; bases not matched to a gene: 13. Germline V CDR1 and CDR2: GTSNPN, SVGIG (reference sequence). This CDR3 is 16 amino acids long. The DNA of the CDR3 is TGTGCCACAAATAAGGGAGGGTCCGTCTCCTACAATGAGCAGTTCTTC. Its translation: CATNKGGSVSYNEQFF.

The rearrangement uses TRBV30 and TRBJ1-2, with 7 bases identical to TRBD1. V gave up 2 bases and J gave up 2 bases; unmatched junction bases: 5. The CDR3 runs 14 residues. Germline CDR1 and CDR2: GTSNPN and SVGIG (reference sequence). The CDR3 is CAWSMDRTNYGYTF. Here the CDR3 DNA reads TGTGCCTGGAGTATGGACAGGACGAACTATGGCTACACCTTC.

This clone was seen just once. Within the sample, other DNA sequences also encode this same CDR3. J is TRBJ2-3 and V is TRBV5-4; D gene uncertain. The V gene's germline CDR1 is SGHNT and CDR2 YYREEE (reference sequence). V lost 1 base and J 1 base, leaving 4 bases between the germline ends. The CDR3 length is 13 residues. This CDR3 reads CASSLPGTDTQYF. CDR3 DNA: TGTGCCAGCAGCTTGCCTGGCACAGATACGCAGTATTTT. Drawing the rest from reference TRBV5-4 and TRBJ2-3, the complete variable domain is ETGVTQSPTHLIKTRGQQVTLRCSSQSGHNTVSWYQQALGQGPQFIFQYYREEENGRGNFPPRFSGLQFPNYSSELNVNALELDDSALYLCASSLPGTDTQYFGPGTRLTVL.

The J gene is TRBJ1-1, the V gene TRBV10-2, with D unclear. Germline V gives CDR1 WSHSY, CDR2 SAAADI. V gave up 3 bases and J gave up 1 base, with 3 bases separating them. This CDR3 has 12 amino acids. CDR3 region: CASSDRNTEAFF. The CDR3 DNA follows: TGCGCCAGCAGTGACCGGAACACTGAAGCTTTCTTT.

This clone was found once. This chain links TRBV14 with TRBJ2-5; the match to TRBD2 covers 8 bases. V was pared by 0 bases and J by 4 bases, with 10 bases of the junction left unmatched. CDR1 and CDR2 from the germline V gene are SGHDN and FVKESK. The CDR3 runs to 17 residues. CDR3 DNA: TGTGCCAGCAGCCAAGAAGCGGGACTAGGAGGGGGAGAGACCCAGTACTTC. This sequence encodes CASSQEAGLGGGETQYF.

The chain employs TRBV5-1 and TRBJ1-1; a possible D gene is TRBD1 (6 bases). Germline values: CDR1 SGHRS, CDR2 YFSETQ. V lost 0 bases and J 0 bases, leaving 12 bases between the germline ends. This CDR3 has 16 residues. DNA for the CDR3: TGCGCCAGCAGCTTGGGACAGGCACTCATGAACACTGAAGCTTTCTTT. Protein: CASSLGQALMNTEAFF. Full variable domain (remainder filled in from reference TRBV5-1 and TRBJ1-1): KAGVTQTPRYLIKTRGQQVTLSCSPISGHRSVSWYQQTPGQGLQFLFEYFSETQRNKGNFPGRFSGRQFSNSRSEMNVSTLELGDSALYLCASSLGQALMNTEAFFGQGTRLTVV.

The chain uses TRBV6-1 and TRBJ1-1; no firm D call. V was clipped by 3 bases and J by 1 base, with 12 bases between them. The CDR3 is 15 amino acids. The germline V gene has CDR1 MNHNS and CDR2 SASEGT. CDR3 DNA sequence: TGTGCCAGCAGTGAGGACCCGGCCGGGAACACTGAAGCTTTCTTT. It encodes CASSEDPAGNTEAFF.

In its sample, this clone was seen once. The J gene is TRBJ2-7, the V gene TRBV2; TRBD2 matches 11 bases. Germline V gives CDR1 SNHLY, CDR2 FYNNEI. The CDR3 contains 14 residues. The trim removed 5 bases at V and 7 bases at J, leaving 7 bases unmatched. Here the CDR3 reads CASSLLAGAGEQYF. The DNA of the CDR3 is TGTGCCAGCAGTCTACTAGCGGGAGCCGGGGAGCAGTACTTC.

There are a few counts of this clone. Other DNA sequences within the sample encode an identical CDR3. The genes are TRBV19 and TRBJ1-5; D unresolved. Deletions cut 2 bases from V and 3 bases from J, with 2 bases between. Looked up from germline, CDR1 is LNHDA and CDR2 is SQIVND (reference sequence). The CDR3 spans 12 residues. This CDR3 is CASSILNQPQHF. The CDR3 DNA follows: TGTGCCAGTAGTATACTCAATCAGCCCCAGCATTTT.

This sequence joins TRBV27 and TRBJ1-2; tentatively, D is TRBD1 (6 bases). Per germline, CDR1 MNHEY and CDR2 SMNVEV (reference sequence). With 4 bases removed from V and 2 bases from J, the gap between germline ends came to 14 bases. The CDR3 sequence is 15 residues long. CDR3 DNA: TGTGCCAGCAGTTCCGGGGCAGGGGTCAACTATGGCTACACCTTC. The encoded protein is CASSSGAGVNYGYTF.

As to this clone: Other DNA sequences in this specimen translate into the identical CDR3. V usage is TRBV28 and J usage is TRBJ1-2; TRBD1 matches at 7 bases. The CDR3 loop spans 14 amino acids. In germline, CDR1 is MDHEN, CDR2 SYDVKM. V was clipped by 6 bases and J by 1 base; unmatched bases: 5. The DNA of the CDR3 is TGTGCCAGCAGCAGGGACAGTAATAACTATGGCTACACCTTC. Translated, it gives CASSRDSNNYGYTF.

The rearrangement links TRBV27 to TRBJ2-7; D uncertain. Trimming removed 5 bases at V and 5 bases at J, with 7 bases between. This CDR3 comprises 11 residues. From germline, CDR1 is MNHEY and CDR2 SMNVEV (reference sequence). CDR3: CASSHRDEQYF. DNA of the CDR3: TGTGCCAGCAGTCACCGGGACGAGCAGTACTTC.